These 4 T cell receptor beta chains were all obtained from the same sample, sequenced in a study of early T cells in non-severe SARS-CoV-2 infection. TCRdb reanalysed the 5' RACE reads using MiXCR and keeps one entry per CDR3 protein. This table has roughly 69,000 distinct CDR3 sequences, 9.5% appearing once. Sequenced sample: whole blood. All receptors derive from an adult who was a healthcare worker with PCR-confirmed SARS-CoV-2 infection or an uninfected control (not recorded which).

The genes are TRBV5-1 and TRBJ2-7; D remains unclear. With 0 bases removed from V and 6 bases from J, the gap between germline ends came to 13 bases. Germline V gene sequence: CDR1 SGHRS, CDR2 YFSETQ. The CDR3 covers 14 residues. CDR3 in amino acids: CASSLDPGAREQYF. As DNA, the CDR3 is TGCGCCAGCAGCTTGGATCCCGGTGCCCGCGAGCAGTACTTC.

This clonotype was seen repeatedly, ten times or more. This sequence joins TRBV29-1 and TRBJ1-2, with D maybe TRBD1 (5 bases). The ends were cut back, 1 base at V and 0 bases at J, with 9 bases in the middle. Germline CDR1 and CDR2: SQVTM and ANQGSEA. This CDR3 is built from 14 residues. CDR3 protein: CSVEGQGTNYGYTF. The CDR3 DNA follows: TGCAGCGTTGAAGGGCAGGGAACTAACTATGGCTACACCTTC.

This clonotype appeared a few times. This chain links TRBV20-1 with TRBJ2-7; 12 bases match TRBD2. Germline CDR1 DFQATT, CDR2 SNEGSKA (reference sequence). V shed 4 bases, J shed 4 bases, and the junction held 5 bases outside the gene matches. This CDR3 has 14 residues. CDR3 sequence (DNA): TGCAGTGCTAATCCGGGACTAGCGGGTTACGAGCAGTACTTC. It translates to CSANPGLAGYEQYF.

The genes are TRBV7-3 and TRBJ2-6; the D is unclear. V was trimmed by 8 bases and J by 1 base, leaving 9 bases between them. There are 14 residues in the CDR3. Germline values: CDR1 SGHTA, CDR2 FQGTGA. DNA of the CDR3: TGTGCCAGCGCCCTGGCATCTGGGGCCAACGTCCTGACTTTC. Protein: CASALASGANVLTF.